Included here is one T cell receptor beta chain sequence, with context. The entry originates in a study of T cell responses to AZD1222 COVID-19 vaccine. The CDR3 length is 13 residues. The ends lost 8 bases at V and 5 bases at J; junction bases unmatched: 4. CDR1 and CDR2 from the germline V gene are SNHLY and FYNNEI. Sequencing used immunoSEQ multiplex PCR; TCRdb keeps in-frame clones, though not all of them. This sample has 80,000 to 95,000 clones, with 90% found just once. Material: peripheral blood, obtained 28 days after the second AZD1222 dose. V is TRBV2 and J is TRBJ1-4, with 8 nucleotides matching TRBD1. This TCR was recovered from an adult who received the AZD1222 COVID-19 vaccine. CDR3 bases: TGTGCCAGCTCACAGGGGGTGAATGAAAAACTGTTTTTT. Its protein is CASSQGVNEKLFF.